This T cell receptor beta chain was documented in a study of T cell responses to AZD1222 COVID-19 vaccine. Study-wide findings and caveats: CD4 TCRs associated with vaccination spanned spike, dominating at 160-218 and 743-854. At baseline, seropositivity was found in only a handful of AZD1222 recipients. A reported finding is that nearly half of spike-specific TCRs target unmutated variant regions.

Profiled with immunoSEQ multiplex PCR; TCRdb holds only in-frame clones, not every one. The profile shows about 92,000 clones, 88% of them singletons. A note on this clone: Its specificity is not known.

Germline CDR1 reads MNHNY; CDR2 reads SVGAGI (reference sequence). The CDR3 is made up of 18 amino acids. With V trimmed by 5 bases and J by 4 bases, 16 bases remained unmatched. The receptor comes from an adult in good health. Sequencing was performed on peripheral blood, taken on day 0 of AZD1222 vaccination. The J gene is TRBJ1-4, the V gene TRBV6-6, with 7 bases lining up with TRBD1. This CDR3 reads CASSPGFSGGFGNEKLFF. CDR3 nucleotide sequence: TGTGCCAGCAGTCCAGGATTTTCAGGGGGTTTCGGTAATGAAAAACTGTTTTTT.